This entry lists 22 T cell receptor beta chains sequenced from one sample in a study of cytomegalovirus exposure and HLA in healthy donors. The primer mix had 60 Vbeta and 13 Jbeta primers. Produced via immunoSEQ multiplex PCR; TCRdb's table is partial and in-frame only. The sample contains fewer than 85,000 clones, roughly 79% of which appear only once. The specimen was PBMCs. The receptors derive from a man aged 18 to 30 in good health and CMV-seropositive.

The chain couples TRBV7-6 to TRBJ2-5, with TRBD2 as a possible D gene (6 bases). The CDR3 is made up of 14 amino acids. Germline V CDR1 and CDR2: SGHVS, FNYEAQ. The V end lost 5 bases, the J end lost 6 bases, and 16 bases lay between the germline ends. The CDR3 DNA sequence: TGTGCCAGCAGCCCCGGGAGTTGGGATCAGACCCAGTACTTC. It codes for CASSPGSWDQTQYF. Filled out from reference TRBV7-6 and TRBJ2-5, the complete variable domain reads GAGVSQSPRYKVTKRGQDVALRCDPISGHVSLYWYRQALGQGPEFLTYFNYEAQQDKSGLPNDRFSAERPEGSISTLTIQRTEQRDSAMYRCASSPGSWDQTQYFGPGTRLLVL.

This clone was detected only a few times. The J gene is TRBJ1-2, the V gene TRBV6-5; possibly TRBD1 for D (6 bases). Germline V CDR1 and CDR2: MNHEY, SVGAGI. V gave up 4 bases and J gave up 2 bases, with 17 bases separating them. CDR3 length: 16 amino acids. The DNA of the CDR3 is TGTGCCAGCAGTTCACCCAGAGACAGGAGAAACTATGGCTACACCTTC. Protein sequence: CASSSPRDRRNYGYTF.

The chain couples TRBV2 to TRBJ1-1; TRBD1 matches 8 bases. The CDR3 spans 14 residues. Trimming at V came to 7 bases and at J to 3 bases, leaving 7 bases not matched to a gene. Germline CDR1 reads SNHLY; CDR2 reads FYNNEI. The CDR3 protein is CASTLRGLYTEAFF. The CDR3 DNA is TGTGCCAGCACCCTCAGGGGGCTGTACACTGAAGCTTTCTTT.

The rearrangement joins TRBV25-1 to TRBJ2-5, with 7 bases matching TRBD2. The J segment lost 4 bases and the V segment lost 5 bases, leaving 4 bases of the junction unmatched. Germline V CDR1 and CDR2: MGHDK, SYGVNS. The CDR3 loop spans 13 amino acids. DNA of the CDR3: TGTGCCAGCAGTCCCGGGGGGAGAGAGACCCAGTACTTC. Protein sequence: CASSPGGRETQYF.

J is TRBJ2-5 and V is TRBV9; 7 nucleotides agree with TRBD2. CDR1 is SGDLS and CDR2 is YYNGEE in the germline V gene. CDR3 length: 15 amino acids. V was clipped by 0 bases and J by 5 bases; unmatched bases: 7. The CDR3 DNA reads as TGTGCCAGCAGCGTAGAGGCTAGCGGTGGGGAGACCCAGTACTTC. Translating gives CASSVEASGGETQYF.

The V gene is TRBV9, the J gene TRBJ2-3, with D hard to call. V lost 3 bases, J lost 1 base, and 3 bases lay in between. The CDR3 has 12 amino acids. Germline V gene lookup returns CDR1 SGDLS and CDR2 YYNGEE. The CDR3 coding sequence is TGTGCCAGCAGCGCCGGCACAGATACGCAGTATTTT. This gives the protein CASSAGTDTQYF.

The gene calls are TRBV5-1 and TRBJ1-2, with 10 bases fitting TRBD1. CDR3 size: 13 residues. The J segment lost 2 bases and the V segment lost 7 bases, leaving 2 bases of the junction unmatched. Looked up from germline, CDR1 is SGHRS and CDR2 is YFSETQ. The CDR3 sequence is CASGDRGNYGYTF. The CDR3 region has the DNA TGCGCCAGCGGGGACAGGGGAAACTATGGCTACACCTTC.

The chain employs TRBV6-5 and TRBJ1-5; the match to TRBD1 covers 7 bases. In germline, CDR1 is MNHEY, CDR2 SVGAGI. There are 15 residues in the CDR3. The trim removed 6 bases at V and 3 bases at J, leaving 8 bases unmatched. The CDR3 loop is CASRQGGLDNQPQHF. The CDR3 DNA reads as TGTGCCAGCAGGCAGGGGGGTTTAGACAATCAGCCCCAGCATTTT.

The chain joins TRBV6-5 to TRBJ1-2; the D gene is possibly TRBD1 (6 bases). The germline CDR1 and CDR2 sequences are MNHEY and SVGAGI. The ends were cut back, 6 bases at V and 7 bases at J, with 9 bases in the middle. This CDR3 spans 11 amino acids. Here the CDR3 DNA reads TGTGCCAGCAGCCACAGGGTTGGCTACACCTTC. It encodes CASSHRVGYTF.

CDR3 region: CASNIGAGGTYEQYF. The CDR3 nucleotides read TGTGCCAGCAACATAGGAGCGGGAGGAACCTACGAGCAGTACTTC. J is TRBJ2-7 and V is TRBV6-1; 9 positions agree with TRBD2. V trimming: 7 bases; J trimming: 2 bases; junction bases outside the gene matches: 9. Germline V CDR1 and CDR2: MNHNS, SASEGT. The CDR3 is 15 residues long.

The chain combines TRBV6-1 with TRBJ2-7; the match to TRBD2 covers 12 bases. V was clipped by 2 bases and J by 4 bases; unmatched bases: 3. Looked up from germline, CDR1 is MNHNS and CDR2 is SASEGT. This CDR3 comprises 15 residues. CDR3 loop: CASSETLAGGYEQYF. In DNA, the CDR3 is TGTGCCAGCAGTGAAACACTAGCGGGAGGTTACGAGCAGTACTTC.

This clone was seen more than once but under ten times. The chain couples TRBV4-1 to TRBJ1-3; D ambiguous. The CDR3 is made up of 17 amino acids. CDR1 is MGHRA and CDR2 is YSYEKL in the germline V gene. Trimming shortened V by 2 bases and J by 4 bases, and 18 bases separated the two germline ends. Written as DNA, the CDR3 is TGCGCCAGCAGCCAAACATTCGCGGTTTCCAAGGGAAACACCATATATTTT. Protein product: CASSQTFAVSKGNTIYF.

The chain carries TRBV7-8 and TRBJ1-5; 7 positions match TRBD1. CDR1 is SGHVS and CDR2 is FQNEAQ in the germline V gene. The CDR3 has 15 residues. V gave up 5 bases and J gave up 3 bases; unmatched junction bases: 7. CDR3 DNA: TGTGCCAGCAGCCCGACAGGGAAAGTCAATCAGCCCCAGCATTTT. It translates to CASSPTGKVNQPQHF. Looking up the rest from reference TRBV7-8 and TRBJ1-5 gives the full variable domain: GAGVSQSPRYKVAKRGQDVALRCDPISGHVSLFWYQQALGQGPEFLTYFQNEAQLDKSGLPSDRFFAERPEGSVSTLKIQRTQQEDSAVYLCASSPTGKVNQPQHFGDGTRLSIL.

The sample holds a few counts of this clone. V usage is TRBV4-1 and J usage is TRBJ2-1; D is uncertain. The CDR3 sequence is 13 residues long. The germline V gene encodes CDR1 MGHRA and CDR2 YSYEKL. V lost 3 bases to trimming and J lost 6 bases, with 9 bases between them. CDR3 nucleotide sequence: TGCGCCAGCAGCCATCCGGTGCGCAATGAGCAGTTCTTC. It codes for CASSHPVRNEQFF.

CDR3 nucleotide sequence: TGTGCCAGCATGTTGTGGCGGAGGCAGTTCTTC. This sequence encodes CASMLWRRQFF. The chain links TRBV2 to TRBJ2-1; D is uncertain. The CDR3 consists of 11 residues. The V end was cut by 7 bases, the J end by 12 bases, with 13 bases between. Per the germline V gene, CDR1 is SNHLY and CDR2 is FYNNEI.

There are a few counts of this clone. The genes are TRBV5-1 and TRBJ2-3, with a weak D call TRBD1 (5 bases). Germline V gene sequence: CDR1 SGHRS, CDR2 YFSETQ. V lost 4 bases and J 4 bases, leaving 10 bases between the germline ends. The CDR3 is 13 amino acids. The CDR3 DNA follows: TGCGCCAGCAGCGCCGTAGGGGCAGATACGCAGTATTTT. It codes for CASSAVGADTQYF.

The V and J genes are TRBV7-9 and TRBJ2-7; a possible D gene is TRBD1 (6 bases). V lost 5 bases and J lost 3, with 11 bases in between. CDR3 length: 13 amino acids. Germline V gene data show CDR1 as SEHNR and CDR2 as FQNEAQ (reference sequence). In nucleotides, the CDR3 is TGTGCCAGCAGCCCACCGGGACACTACGAGCAGTACTTC. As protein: CASSPPGHYEQYF.

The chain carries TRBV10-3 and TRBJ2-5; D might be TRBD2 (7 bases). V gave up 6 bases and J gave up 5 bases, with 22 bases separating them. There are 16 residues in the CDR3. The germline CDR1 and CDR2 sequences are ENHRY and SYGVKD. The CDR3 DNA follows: TGTGCCATCAGGAAGGATAAGGGAGGGGGATGGGAGACCCAGTACTTC. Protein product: CAIRKDKGGGWETQYF.

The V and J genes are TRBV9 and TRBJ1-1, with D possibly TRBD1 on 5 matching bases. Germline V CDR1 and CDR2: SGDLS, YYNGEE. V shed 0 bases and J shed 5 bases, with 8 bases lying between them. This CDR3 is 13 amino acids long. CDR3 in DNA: TGTGCCAGCAGCGTAGGTGGGGCTACTGAAGCTTTCTTT. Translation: CASSVGGATEAFF.

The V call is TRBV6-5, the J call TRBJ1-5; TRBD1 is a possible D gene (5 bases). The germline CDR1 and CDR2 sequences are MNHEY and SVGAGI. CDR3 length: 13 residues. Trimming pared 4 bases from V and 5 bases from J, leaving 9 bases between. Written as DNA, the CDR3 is TGTGCCAGCAGTTCAGGGAATCATCAGCCCCAGCATTTT. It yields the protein CASSSGNHQPQHF.

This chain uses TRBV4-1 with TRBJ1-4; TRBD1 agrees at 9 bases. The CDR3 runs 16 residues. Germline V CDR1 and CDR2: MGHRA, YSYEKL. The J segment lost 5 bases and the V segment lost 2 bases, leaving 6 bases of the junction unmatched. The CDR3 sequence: CASSQPDRGVNEKLFF. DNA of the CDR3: TGCGCCAGCAGCCAACCGGACAGGGGCGTCAATGAAAAACTGTTTTTT.

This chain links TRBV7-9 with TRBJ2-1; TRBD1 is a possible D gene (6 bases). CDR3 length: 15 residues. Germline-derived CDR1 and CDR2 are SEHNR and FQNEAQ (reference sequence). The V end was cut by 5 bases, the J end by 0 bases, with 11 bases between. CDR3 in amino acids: CASSRTDSSYNEQFF. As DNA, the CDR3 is TGTGCCAGCAGCCGGACAGACAGCTCCTACAATGAGCAGTTCTTC.